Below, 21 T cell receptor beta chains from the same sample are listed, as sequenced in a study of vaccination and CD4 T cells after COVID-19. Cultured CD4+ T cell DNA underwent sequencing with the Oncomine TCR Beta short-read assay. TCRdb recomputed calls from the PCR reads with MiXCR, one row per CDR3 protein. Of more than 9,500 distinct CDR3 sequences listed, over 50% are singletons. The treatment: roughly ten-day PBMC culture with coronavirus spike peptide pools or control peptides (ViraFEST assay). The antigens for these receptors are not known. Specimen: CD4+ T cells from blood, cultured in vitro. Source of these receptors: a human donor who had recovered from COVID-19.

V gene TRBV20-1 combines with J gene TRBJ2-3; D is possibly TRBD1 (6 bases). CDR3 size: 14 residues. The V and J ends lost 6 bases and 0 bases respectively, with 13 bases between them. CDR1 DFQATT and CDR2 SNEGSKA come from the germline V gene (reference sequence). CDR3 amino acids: CSAAGAGSTDTQYF. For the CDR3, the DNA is TGCAGTGCCGCAGGGGCAGGAAGCACAGATACGCAGTATTTT.

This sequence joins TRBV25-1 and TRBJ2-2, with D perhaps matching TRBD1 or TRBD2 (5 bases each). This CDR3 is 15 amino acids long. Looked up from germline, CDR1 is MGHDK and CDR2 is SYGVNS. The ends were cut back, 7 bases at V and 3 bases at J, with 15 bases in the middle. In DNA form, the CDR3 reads TGTGCCAGCATGGGACCCACATCATACACCGGGGAGCTGTTTTTT. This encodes CASMGPTSYTGELFF.

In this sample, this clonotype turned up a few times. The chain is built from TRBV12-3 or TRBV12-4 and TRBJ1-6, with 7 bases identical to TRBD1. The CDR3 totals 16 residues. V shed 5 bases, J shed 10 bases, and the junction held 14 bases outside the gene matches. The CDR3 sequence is CASSGGGQPGGSPLHF. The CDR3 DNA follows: TGTGCCAGCAGTGGGGGGGGACAGCCCGGCGGGTCACCCCTCCACTTT.

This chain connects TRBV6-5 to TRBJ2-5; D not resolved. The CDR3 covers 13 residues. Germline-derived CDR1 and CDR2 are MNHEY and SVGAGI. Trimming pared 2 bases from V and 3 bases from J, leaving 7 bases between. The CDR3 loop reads CASSYGEKETQYF. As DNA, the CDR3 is TGTGCCAGCAGTTACGGGGAAAAAGAGACCCAGTACTTC.

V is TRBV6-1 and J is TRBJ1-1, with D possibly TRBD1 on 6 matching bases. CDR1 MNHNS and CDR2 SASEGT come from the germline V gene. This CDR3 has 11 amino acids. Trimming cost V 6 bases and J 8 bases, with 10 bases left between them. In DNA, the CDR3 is TGTGCCAGCAGAGCTCAGGGGGAAGCTTTCTTT. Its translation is CASRAQGEAFF.

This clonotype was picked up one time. This CDR3 reads CASSLDGNYEQYF. In nucleotides, the CDR3 is TGTGCCAGCAGCTTGGACGGCAACTACGAGCAGTACTTC. V is TRBV5-4 and J is TRBJ2-7; D remains unclear. Looked up from germline, CDR1 is SGHNT and CDR2 is YYREEE (reference sequence). Trimming took off 0 bases at V and 3 bases at J, with 7 bases between the two ends. The CDR3 has 13 amino acids.

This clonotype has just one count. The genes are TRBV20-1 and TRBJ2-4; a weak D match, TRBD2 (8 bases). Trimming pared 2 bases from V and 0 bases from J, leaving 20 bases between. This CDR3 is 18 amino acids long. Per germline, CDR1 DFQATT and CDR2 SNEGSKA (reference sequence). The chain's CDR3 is CSARWDSGGSLAKNIQYF. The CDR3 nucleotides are TGCAGTGCTAGATGGGACAGCGGGGGATCCCTAGCCAAAAACATTCAGTACTTC.

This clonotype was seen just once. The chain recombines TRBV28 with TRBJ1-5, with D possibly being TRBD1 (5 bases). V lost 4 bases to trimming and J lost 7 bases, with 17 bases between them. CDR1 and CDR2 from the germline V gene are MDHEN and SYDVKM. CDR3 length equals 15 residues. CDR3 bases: TGTGCCAGCAGTTCTACTTGGGGGTCGGGACAGCCCCAGCATTTT. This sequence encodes CASSSTWGSGQPQHF.

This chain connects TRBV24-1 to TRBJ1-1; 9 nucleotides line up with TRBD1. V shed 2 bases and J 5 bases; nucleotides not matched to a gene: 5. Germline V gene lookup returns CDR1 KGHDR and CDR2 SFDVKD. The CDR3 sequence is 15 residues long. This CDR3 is CATSDYRGRRTEAFF. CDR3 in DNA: TGTGCCACCAGTGATTACAGGGGGCGACGAACTGAAGCTTTCTTT.

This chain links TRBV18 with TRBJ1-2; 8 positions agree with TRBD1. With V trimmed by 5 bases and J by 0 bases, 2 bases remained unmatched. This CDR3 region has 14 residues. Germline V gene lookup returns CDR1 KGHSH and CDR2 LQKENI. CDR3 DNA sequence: TGTGCCAGCTCATTGGGACAGGCTAACTATGGCTACACCTTC. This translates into CASSLGQANYGYTF. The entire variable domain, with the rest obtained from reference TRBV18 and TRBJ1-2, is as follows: NAGVMQNPRHLVRRRGQEARLRCSPMKGHSHVYWYRQLPEEGLKFMVYLQKENIIDESGMPKERFSAEFPKEGPSILRIQQVVRGDSAAYFCASSLGQANYGYTFGSGTRLTVV.

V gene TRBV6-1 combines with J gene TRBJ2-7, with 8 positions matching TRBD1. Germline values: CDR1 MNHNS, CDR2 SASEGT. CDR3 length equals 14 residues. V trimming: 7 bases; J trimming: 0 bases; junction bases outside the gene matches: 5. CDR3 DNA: TGTGCCAGCAAGCCCAGGGGGCCCTCCTACGAGCAGTACTTC. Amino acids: CASKPRGPSYEQYF.

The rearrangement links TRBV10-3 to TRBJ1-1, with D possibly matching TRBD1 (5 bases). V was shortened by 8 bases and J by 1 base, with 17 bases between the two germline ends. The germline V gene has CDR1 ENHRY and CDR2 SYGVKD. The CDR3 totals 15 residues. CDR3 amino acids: CAIGGGEQENTEAFF. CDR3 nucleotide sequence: TGTGCCATCGGAGGTGGGGAACAGGAGAACACTGAAGCTTTCTTT.

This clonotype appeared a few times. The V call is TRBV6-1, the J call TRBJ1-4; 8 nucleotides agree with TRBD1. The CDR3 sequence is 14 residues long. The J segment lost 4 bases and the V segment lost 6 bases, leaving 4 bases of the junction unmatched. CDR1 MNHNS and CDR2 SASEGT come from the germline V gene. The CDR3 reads CASSRTGFNEKLFF. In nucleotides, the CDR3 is TGTGCCAGCAGCAGGACAGGGTTTAATGAAAAACTGTTTTTT.

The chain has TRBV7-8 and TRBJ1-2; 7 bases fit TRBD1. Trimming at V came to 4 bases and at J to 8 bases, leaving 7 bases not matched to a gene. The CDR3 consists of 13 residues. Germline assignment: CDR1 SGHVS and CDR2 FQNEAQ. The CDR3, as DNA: TGTGCCAGCAGCTACAGGGGATCGGGCGGCTACACCTTC. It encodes CASSYRGSGGYTF.

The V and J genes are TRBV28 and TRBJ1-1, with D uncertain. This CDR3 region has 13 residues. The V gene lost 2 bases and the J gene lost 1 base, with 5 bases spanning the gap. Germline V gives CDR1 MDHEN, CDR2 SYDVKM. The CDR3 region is CASSLHQNTEAFF. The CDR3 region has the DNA TGTGCCAGCAGTTTACACCAGAACACTGAAGCTTTCTTT. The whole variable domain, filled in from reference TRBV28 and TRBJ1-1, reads DVKVTQSSRYLVKRTGEKVFLECVQDMDHENMFWYRQDPGLGLRLIYFSYDVKMKEKGDIPEGYSVSREKKERFSLILESASTNQTSMYLCASSLHQNTEAFFGQGTRLTVV.

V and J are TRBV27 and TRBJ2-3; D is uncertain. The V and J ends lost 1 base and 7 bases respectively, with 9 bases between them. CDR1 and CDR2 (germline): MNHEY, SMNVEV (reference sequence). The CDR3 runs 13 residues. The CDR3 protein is CASSLFVDNTQYF. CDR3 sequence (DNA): TGTGCCAGCAGTTTATTCGTCGACAATACGCAGTATTTT.

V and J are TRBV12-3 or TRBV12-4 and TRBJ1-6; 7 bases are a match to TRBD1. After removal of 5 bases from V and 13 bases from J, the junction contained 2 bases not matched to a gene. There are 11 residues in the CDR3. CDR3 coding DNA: TGTGCCAGCAGTCAGGGGGGGCCCCTCCACTTT. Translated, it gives CASSQGGPLHF.

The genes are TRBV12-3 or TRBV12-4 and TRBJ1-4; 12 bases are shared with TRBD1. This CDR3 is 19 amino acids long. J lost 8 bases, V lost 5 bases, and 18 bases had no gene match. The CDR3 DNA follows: TGTGCCAGCAGTCCTCGCCCGGGACAGGGGGCGCGGGAGGAAGAAAAACTGTTTTTT. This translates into CASSPRPGQGAREEEKLFF.

In DNA form, the CDR3 reads TGTGCCAGCAGCTTAATAAACGAGACAGCCACCGGGGAGCTGTTTTTT. Its translation: CASSLINETATGELFF. This sequence joins TRBV7-3 and TRBJ2-2; perhaps TRBD1 as D (5 bases). This CDR3 has 16 residues. CDR1 and CDR2 (germline): SGHTA, FQGTGA. Trimming left V 1 base short and J 4 bases short, with 13 bases between.

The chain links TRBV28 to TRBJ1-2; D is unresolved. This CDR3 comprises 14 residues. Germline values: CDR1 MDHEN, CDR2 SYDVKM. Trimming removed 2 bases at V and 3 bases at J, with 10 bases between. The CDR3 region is CASSLLVGDYGYTF. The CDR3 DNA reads TGTGCCAGCAGTTTACTGGTCGGGGACTATGGCTACACCTTC.

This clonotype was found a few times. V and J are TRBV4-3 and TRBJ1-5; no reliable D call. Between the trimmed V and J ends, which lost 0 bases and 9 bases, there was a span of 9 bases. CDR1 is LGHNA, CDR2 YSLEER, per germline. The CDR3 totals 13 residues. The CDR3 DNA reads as TGCGCCAGCAGCCAAGAGGCGGGCGCGCCCCAGCATTTT. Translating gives CASSQEAGAPQHF.